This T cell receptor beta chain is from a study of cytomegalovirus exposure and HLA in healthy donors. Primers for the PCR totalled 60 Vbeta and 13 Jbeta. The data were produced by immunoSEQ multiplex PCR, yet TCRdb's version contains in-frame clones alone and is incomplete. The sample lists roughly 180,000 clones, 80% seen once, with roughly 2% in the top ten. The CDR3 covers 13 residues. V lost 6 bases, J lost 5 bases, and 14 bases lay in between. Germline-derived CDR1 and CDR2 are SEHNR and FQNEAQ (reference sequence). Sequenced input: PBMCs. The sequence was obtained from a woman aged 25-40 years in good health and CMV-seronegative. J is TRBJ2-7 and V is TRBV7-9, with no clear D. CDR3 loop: CASSGDGTDEQYF. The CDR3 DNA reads TGTGCCAGCAGTGGAGACGGTACTGACGAGCAGTACTTC.